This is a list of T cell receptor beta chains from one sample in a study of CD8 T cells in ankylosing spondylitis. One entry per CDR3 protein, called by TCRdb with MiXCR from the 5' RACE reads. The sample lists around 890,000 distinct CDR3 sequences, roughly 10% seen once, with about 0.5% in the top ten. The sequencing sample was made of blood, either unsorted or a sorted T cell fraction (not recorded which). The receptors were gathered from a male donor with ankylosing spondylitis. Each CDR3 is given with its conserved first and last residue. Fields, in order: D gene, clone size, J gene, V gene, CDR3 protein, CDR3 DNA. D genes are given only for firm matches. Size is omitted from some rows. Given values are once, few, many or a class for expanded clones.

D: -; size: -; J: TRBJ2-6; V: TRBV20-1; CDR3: CSAREGGSGANVLTF; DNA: TGCAGTGCTAGAGAGGGCGGCTCTGGGGCCAACGTCCTGACTTTC
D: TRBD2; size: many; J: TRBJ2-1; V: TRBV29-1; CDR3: CSVPTSGVYNEQFF; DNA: TGCAGCGTTCCTACTAGCGGAGTCTACAATGAGCAGTTCTTC
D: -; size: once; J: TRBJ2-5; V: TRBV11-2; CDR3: CASSPRTGPEGETQYF; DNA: TGTGCCAGCAGCCCCCGGACAGGTCCGGAGGGAGAGACCCAGTACTTC
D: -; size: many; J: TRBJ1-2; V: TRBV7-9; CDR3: CASSPPWGEYGYTF; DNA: TGTGCCAGCAGCCCCCCCTGGGGAGAGTATGGCTACACCTTC
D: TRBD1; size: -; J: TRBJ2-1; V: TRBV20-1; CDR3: CSASGTGFNEQFF; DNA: TGCAGTGCTAGCGGGACAGGGTTCAATGAGCAGTTCTTC
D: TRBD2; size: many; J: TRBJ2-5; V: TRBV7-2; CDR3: CASRRQRGVQETQYF; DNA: TGTGCCAGCAGGCGTCAGCGGGGGGTCCAAGAGACCCAGTACTTC
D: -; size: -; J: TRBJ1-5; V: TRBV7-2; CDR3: CASSYLNSNQPQHF; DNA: TGTGCCAGCAGCTATTTAAATAGCAATCAGCCCCAGCATTTT
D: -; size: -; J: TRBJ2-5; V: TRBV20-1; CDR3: CSAMKMGQETQYF; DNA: TGCAGTGCAATGAAAATGGGGCAAGAGACCCAGTACTTC
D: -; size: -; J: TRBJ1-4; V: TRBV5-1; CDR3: CASSVTRATNEKLFF; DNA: TGCGCCAGCAGCGTGACACGTGCAACTAATGAAAAACTGTTTTTT
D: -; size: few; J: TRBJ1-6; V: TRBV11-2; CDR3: CASSLDPGDYSPLHF; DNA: TGTGCCAGCAGCCTAGACCCAGGGGATTATTCACCCCTCCACTTT
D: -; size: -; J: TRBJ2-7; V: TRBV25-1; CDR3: CASSAFNEQYF; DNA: TGTGCCAGCAGTGCCTTTAACGAGCAGTACTTC
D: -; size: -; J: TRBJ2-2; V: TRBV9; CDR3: CASSVRGYTGELFF; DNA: TGTGCCAGCAGCGTCAGGGGTTACACCGGGGAGCTGTTTTTT
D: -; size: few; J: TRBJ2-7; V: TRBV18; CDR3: CASSPTWGGVTYEQYF; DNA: TGTGCCAGCTCACCCACTTGGGGCGGAGTCACCTACGAGCAGTACTTC
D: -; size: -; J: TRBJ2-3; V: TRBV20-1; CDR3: CSLTRVDTQYF; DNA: TGCAGTCTCACCCGAGTGGATACGCAGTATTTT
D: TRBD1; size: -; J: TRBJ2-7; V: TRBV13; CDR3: CASRTGMSPSYEQYF; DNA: TGTGCCAGCCGGACAGGGATGAGCCCGTCCTACGAGCAGTACTTC
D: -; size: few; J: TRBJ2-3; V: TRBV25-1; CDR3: CASKRMDTDTQYF; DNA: TGTGCCAGCAAACGGATGGACACAGATACGCAGTATTTT
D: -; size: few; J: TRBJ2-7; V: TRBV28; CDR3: CASSSTGLTVEQYF; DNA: TGTGCCAGCAGTTCCACGGGACTGACGGTCGAGCAGTACTTC
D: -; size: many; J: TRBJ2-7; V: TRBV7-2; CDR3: CASSLGAMGYEQYF; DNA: TGTGCCAGCAGCTTAGGGGCTATGGGGTACGAGCAGTACTTC
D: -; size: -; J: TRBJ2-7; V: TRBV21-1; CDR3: CASSRISGSLYEQYF; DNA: TGTGCCAGCAGCAGAATTAGCGGGAGTCTGTACGAGCAGTACTTC
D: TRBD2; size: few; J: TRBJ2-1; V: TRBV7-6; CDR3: CASSFWGGDNEQFF; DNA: TGTGCCAGCAGCTTCTGGGGGGGGGACAATGAGCAGTTCTTC
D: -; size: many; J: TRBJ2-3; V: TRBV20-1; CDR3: CSARDPRSGDTQYF; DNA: TGCAGTGCTAGAGACCCACGCAGTGGAGATACGCAGTATTTT
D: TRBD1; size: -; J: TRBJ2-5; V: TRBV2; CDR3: CASSGDRVRGETQYF; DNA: TGTGCCAGCAGTGGGGACAGGGTGAGAGGAGAGACCCAGTACTTC
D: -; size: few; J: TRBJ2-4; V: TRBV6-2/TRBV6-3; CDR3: CASRTGRRAKNIQYF; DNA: TGTGCCAGCAGGACAGGGAGGAGGGCCAAAAACATTCAGTACTTC
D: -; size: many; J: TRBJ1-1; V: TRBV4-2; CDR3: CASSQASAWGTEAFF; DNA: TGTGCCAGCAGCCAAGCCTCGGCCTGGGGAACTGAAGCTTTCTTT
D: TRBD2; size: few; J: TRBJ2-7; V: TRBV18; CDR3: CASSPPLAGGHTYEQYF; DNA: TGTGCCAGCTCACCTCCCTTAGCGGGAGGGCATACCTACGAGCAGTACTTC
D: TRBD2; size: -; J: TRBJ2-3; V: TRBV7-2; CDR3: CASSSRTSGAPTDTQYF; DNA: TGTGCCAGCAGCTCCAGGACTAGCGGGGCCCCCACAGATACGCAGTATTTT
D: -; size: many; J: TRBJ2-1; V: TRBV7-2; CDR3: CASSLASSANYNEQFF; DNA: TGTGCCAGCAGCTTAGCGTCCAGCGCCAACTACAATGAGCAGTTCTTC
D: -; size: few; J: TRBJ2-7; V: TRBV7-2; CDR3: CASSLAHGDYEQYF; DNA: TGTGCCAGCAGCTTAGCACACGGGGACTACGAGCAGTACTTC
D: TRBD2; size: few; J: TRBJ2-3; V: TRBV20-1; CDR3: CSARPGAGGHADTQYF; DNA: TGCAGTGCTAGACCCGGAGCGGGGGGGCACGCAGATACGCAGTATTTT
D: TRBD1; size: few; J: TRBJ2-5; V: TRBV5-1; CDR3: CASTEGQRYQETQYF; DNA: TGCGCCAGCACCGAGGGACAGCGGTACCAAGAGACCCAGTACTTC
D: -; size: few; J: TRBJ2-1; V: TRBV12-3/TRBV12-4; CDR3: CASSLAAGRCIF; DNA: TGTGCCAGCAGTTTAGCGGCAGGGAGGTGTATCTTC
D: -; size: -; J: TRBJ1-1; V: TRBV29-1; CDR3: CSAQGQPSSEAFF; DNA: TGCAGCGCCCAGGGTCAACCTTCTTCTGAAGCTTTCTTT
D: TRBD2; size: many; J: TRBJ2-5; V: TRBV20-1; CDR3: CAGLAGVRQETQYF; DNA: TGCGCGGGACTAGCGGGAGTCCGCCAAGAGACCCAGTACTTC
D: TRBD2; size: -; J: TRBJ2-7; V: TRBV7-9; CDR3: CASSKTGTNEQYF; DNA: TGTGCCAGCAGCAAAACCGGGACTAACGAGCAGTACTTC